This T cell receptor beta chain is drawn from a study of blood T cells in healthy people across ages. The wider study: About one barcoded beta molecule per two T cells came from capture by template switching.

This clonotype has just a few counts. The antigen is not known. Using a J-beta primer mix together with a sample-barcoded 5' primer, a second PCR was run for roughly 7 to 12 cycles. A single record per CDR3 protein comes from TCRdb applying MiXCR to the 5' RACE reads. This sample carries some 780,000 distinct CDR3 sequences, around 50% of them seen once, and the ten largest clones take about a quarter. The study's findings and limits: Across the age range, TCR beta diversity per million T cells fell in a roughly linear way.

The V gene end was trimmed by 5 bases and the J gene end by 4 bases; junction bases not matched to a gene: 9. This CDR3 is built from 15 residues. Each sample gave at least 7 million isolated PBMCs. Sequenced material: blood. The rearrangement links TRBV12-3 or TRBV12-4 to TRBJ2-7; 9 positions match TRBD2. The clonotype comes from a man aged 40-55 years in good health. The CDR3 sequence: CASSPDGTSWYEQYF. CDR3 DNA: TGTGCCAGCAGTCCAGACGGGACTAGCTGGTACGAGCAGTACTTC.